The 24 T cell receptor beta chains in this list originate from one sample, sequenced in a study of beta chain features in type 1 diabetes. The investigators reverse transcribed all of the isolated RNA, so they sequenced expressed TCRB transcripts. The data were produced by immunoSEQ multiplex PCR, yet TCRdb's version contains in-frame clones alone and is incomplete. This sample has 130,000 to 150,000 clones; more than 9% occur once, and the top ten carry roughly 1.4%. Material: naive CD4+ T cells from blood. All receptors derive from a man between 18 and 35 years old in good health.

In this sample, this clone turned up a few times. V gene TRBV27 combines with J gene TRBJ1-2, with 9 bases fitting TRBD1. CDR1 is MNHEY and CDR2 is SMNVEV in the germline V gene (reference sequence). The length of the CDR3 is 12 residues. V gave up 6 bases and J gave up 12 bases; unmatched junction bases: 8. The CDR3 DNA follows: TGTGCCAGCAGCACCGGGACAGGGACCCACACCTTC. It yields the protein CASSTGTGTHTF.

Remarks on this clone: The same CDR3 can be traced to other DNA sequences in this sample. V and J are TRBV10-3 and TRBJ2-3; 8 nucleotides agree with TRBD1. This CDR3 is 13 amino acids long. The germline V gene has CDR1 ENHRY and CDR2 SYGVKD. The V gene end was trimmed by 6 bases and the J gene end by 1 base; junction bases not matched to a gene: 0. The CDR3 bases are TGTGCCATCAGGGACAGGGGCACAGATACGCAGTATTTT. This encodes CAIRDRGTDTQYF.

This clone was counted ten times or more. The V call is TRBV29-1, the J call TRBJ2-1, with 14 bases that match TRBD2. The length of the CDR3 is 16 residues. CDR1 is SQVTM and CDR2 is ANQGSEA in the germline V gene. The V and J ends lost 5 bases and 2 bases, in that order; junction bases with no gene match: 5. In nucleotides, the CDR3 is TGCAGCGTTTCGGGACTAGCGGGGGCCACCTACAATGAGCAGTTCTTC. Translated: CSVSGLAGATYNEQFF.

The J gene is TRBJ2-2, the V gene TRBV7-9; D is ambiguous. Trimming took 3 bases from V and 1 from J, leaving 9 bases between them. Germline V gene lookup returns CDR1 SEHNR and CDR2 FQNEAQ (reference sequence). The CDR3 extends over 15 amino acids. The CDR3 reads CASSLFTGNTGELFF. The DNA for the CDR3 is TGTGCCAGCAGCTTGTTTACGGGGAACACCGGGGAGCTGTTTTTT. Using reference TRBV7-9 and TRBJ2-2 for the parts outside the CDR3, the full variable domain is DTGVSQNPRHKITKRGQNVTFRCDPISEHNRLYWYRQTLGQGPEFLTYFQNEAQLEKSRLLSDRFSAERPKGSFSTLEIQRTEQGDSAMYLCASSLFTGNTGELFFGEGSRLTVL.

The sample holds a few counts of this clone. V and J are TRBV5-4 and TRBJ1-6; 9 bases map to TRBD1. CDR1 is SGHNT and CDR2 is YYREEE in the germline V gene (reference sequence). J gave up 10 bases and V 2 bases, and 7 bases lay outside the gene matches. CDR3 length: 15 residues. CDR3 DNA sequence: TGTGCCAGCAGCTTTGAGGACAGGGGTCCCTCACCCCTCCACTTT. Residues: CASSFEDRGPSPLHF.

The chain carries TRBV6-5 and TRBJ2-3, with D possibly matching TRBD2 (6 bases). Germline V gene sequence: CDR1 MNHEY, CDR2 SVGAGI. This CDR3 comprises 13 residues. Trimming cost V 6 bases and J 5 bases, with 12 bases left between them. In DNA form, the CDR3 reads TGTGCCAGCAGAGGAGGGGCCCAAGATACGCAGTATTTT. Protein sequence: CASRGGAQDTQYF.

The chain couples TRBV19 to TRBJ2-7; possibly TRBD1 for D (5 bases). CDR1 and CDR2 (germline): LNHDA, SQIVND (reference sequence). The length of the CDR3 is 13 residues. The V gene lost 3 bases and the J gene lost 4 bases, with 10 bases spanning the gap. CDR3 amino acids: CASSMPGKYEQYF. The CDR3 coding sequence is TGTGCCAGTAGTATGCCAGGGAAGTACGAGCAGTACTTC.

The V and J genes are TRBV7-9 and TRBJ1-1; 9 bases line up with TRBD1. The CDR3 has 16 amino acids. Per the germline V gene, CDR1 is SEHNR and CDR2 is FQNEAQ (reference sequence). V lost 4 bases, J lost 0 bases, and 6 bases stayed unmatched. CDR3 sequence reads: CASSSDRGDVNTEAFF. The CDR3 DNA reads TGTGCCAGCAGCTCGGACAGGGGCGACGTGAACACTGAAGCTTTCTTT.

J is TRBJ2-1 and V is TRBV6-1; 9 nucleotides match TRBD2. There are 16 residues in the CDR3. With 3 bases clipped from V and 8 bases from J, the junction kept 11 bases outside the gene matches. Germline V CDR1 and CDR2: MNHNS, SASEGT. The CDR3 DNA is TGTGCCAGCAGTGATCGTCAGGGCGGGGGGGCCGATGAGCAGTTCTTC. This codes for CASSDRQGGGADEQFF.

This clone showed up just a few times. The chain links TRBV7-2 to TRBJ2-5; perhaps TRBD1 as D (5 bases). This CDR3 is 14 amino acids long. V was trimmed by 4 bases and J by 4 bases, leaving 13 bases between them. Germline assignment: CDR1 SGHTA and CDR2 FQGNSA. The CDR3 DNA reads TGTGCCAGCAGCTCGGTCAGGGTTGGAGAGACCCAGTACTTC. Amino acid sequence: CASSSVRVGETQYF.

The sample holds a few counts of this clone. This chain joins TRBV6-5 and TRBJ2-2; 10 bases align to TRBD1. This CDR3 comprises 15 residues. The trim removed 6 bases at V and 5 bases at J, leaving 6 bases unmatched. The germline gives CDR1 MNHEY, CDR2 SVGAGI. Here the CDR3 reads CASRGGTGDTGELFF. CDR3 bases: TGTGCCAGCAGAGGGGGGACAGGGGATACCGGGGAGCTGTTTTTT.

The CDR3: CASTQGRVKTQYF. The CDR3 DNA is TGTGCCAGCACTCAAGGGAGGGTGAAGACCCAGTACTTC. This chain uses TRBV28 with TRBJ2-5; 7 nucleotides line up with TRBD2. The V gene's germline CDR1 is MDHEN and CDR2 SYDVKM. V shed 7 bases and J 6 bases; nucleotides not matched to a gene: 8. The CDR3 has 13 residues.

This clone was seen a handful of times. The CDR3 bases are TGTGCCAGTAGCGCCGGGACAGGGGTCGAAAAACTGTTTTTT. It encodes CASSAGTGVEKLFF. The genes are TRBV19 and TRBJ1-4, with 10 bases matching TRBD1. Germline V gene data show CDR1 as LNHDA and CDR2 as SQIVND (reference sequence). There are 14 residues in the CDR3. Trimming at V came to 6 bases and at J to 8 bases, leaving 6 bases not matched to a gene. Complete variable domain (other parts from reference TRBV19 and TRBJ1-4): DGGITQSPKYLFRKEGQNVTLSCEQNLNHDAMYWYRQDPGQGLRLIYYSQIVNDFQKGDIAEGYSVSREKKESFPLTVTSAQKNPTAFYLCASSAGTGVEKLFFGSGTQLSVL.

The genes are TRBV6-4 and TRBJ2-3; 11 nucleotides line up with TRBD2. CDR1 MRHNA and CDR2 SNTAGT come from the germline V gene. The CDR3 loop spans 14 amino acids. The ends lost 6 bases at V and 3 bases at J; junction bases unmatched: 2. DNA of the CDR3: TGTGCCAGCAGACCTAGCGGGGGGACAGATACGCAGTATTTT. Translating it yields CASRPSGGTDTQYF.

This clone was recorded at least ten times. The V call is TRBV7-2, the J call TRBJ2-1; TRBD2 matches at 7 bases. J was trimmed by 0 bases and V by 4 bases; bases with no gene match: 3. Looked up from germline, CDR1 is SGHTA and CDR2 is FQGNSA. The CDR3 has 15 residues. CDR3 sequence reads: CASSSGGSSYNEQFF. In DNA, the CDR3 is TGTGCCAGCAGCTCCGGGGGGAGCTCCTACAATGAGCAGTTCTTC. The full variable domain, completed using reference TRBV7-2 and TRBJ2-1, is GAGVSQSPSNKVTEKGKDVELRCDPISGHTALYWYRQSLGQGLEFLIYFQGNSAPDKSGLPSDRFSAERTGGSVSTLTIQRTQQEDSAVYLCASSSGGSSYNEQFFGPGTRLTVL.

This clone was detected only a few times. The chain is built from TRBV7-2 and TRBJ2-1; 12 nucleotides agree with TRBD2. Germline lookup yields CDR1 SGHTA and CDR2 FQGNSA. Trimming took 5 bases from V and 7 from J; bases not matched to a gene: 6. The length of the CDR3 is 15 residues. CDR3 coding DNA: TGTGCCAGCAGCACCCTAGCGGGGGGGACAAATGAGCAGTTCTTC. Amino acids: CASSTLAGGTNEQFF.

This clone was seen more than once but under ten times. V and J are TRBV18 and TRBJ1-4; 7 bases are a match to TRBD1. This CDR3 comprises 14 residues. The junction had 2 bases not matched to a gene; V was cut back by 0 bases and J by 7 bases. Germline V CDR1 and CDR2: KGHSH, LQKENI. CDR3 in DNA: TGTGCCAGCTCACCACCGGGACAGACTGAAAAACTGTTTTTT. Protein: CASSPPGQTEKLFF.

This clone showed up just a few times. This chain links TRBV19 with TRBJ1-2, with 10 bases aligning to TRBD1. V trimming: 6 bases; J trimming: 2 bases; junction bases outside the gene matches: 12. Germline V gene data show CDR1 as LNHDA and CDR2 as SQIVND (reference sequence). CDR3 size: 17 residues. The CDR3: CASSHGNPGQGNYGYTF. The CDR3 DNA reads TGTGCCAGTAGCCACGGTAATCCGGGACAGGGGAACTATGGCTACACCTTC.

This clone was seen more than once but under ten times. The chain uses TRBV7-2 and TRBJ2-7; 10 bases are shared with TRBD2. This CDR3 contains 16 residues. Trimming cost V 1 base and J 6 bases; bases outside gene matches: 9. CDR1 SGHTA and CDR2 FQGNSA come from the germline V gene. This chain's CDR3 is CASSLGTLAGVREQYF. CDR3 in DNA: TGTGCCAGCAGCTTAGGGACTCTAGCGGGGGTTCGCGAGCAGTACTTC.

This clone was counted a few times. V and J are TRBV6-5 and TRBJ2-1, with D perhaps TRBD1 (6 bases). From germline, CDR1 is MNHEY and CDR2 SVGAGI. The CDR3 has 15 residues. V lost 2 bases and J 5 bases, leaving 13 bases between the germline ends. In nucleotides, the CDR3 is TGTGCCAGCAGTTACCTCCGACAGGCCCACAATGAGCAGTTCTTC. This encodes CASSYLRQAHNEQFF.

J is TRBJ2-1 and V is TRBV4-3; 9 positions agree with TRBD1. The CDR3 totals 16 residues. Germline V gene data show CDR1 as LGHNA and CDR2 as YSLEER. V lost 1 base, J lost 12 bases, and 13 bases stayed unmatched. CDR3 nucleotide sequence: TGCGCCAGCAGCCAAGGGGTCCGGGACAGGGCGTCCTGGCAGTTCTTC. Translation gives CASSQGVRDRASWQFF.

This clone has a handful of counts. Because the CDR3's place on the DNA is in doubt, the DNA is left out and the CDR3 is given as listed by TCRdb. V usage is TRBV7-9 and J usage is TRBJ2-7; the table assigns TRBD1, which was not confirmed against the DNA. Per the germline V gene, CDR1 is SEHNR and CDR2 is FQNEAQ (reference sequence). The CDR3 spans 14 residues, counting both ends. CDR3: CASSFGQGHYEQYF.

This clone showed up just once. This sequence joins TRBV9 and TRBJ2-1; 9 bases agree with TRBD2. J gave up 1 base and V 3 bases, and 8 bases lay outside the gene matches. CDR3 length: 17 amino acids. The V gene's germline CDR1 is SGDLS and CDR2 YYNGEE. CDR3 in DNA: TGTGCCAGCAGCGACCCGCGGGGGGGCCTTTCCTACAATGAGCAGTTCTTC. It yields the protein CASSDPRGGLSYNEQFF.

This sequence joins TRBV6-5 and TRBJ1-6; perhaps TRBD1 as D (5 bases). Trimming pared 2 bases from V and 7 bases from J, leaving 12 bases between. This CDR3 region has 15 residues. Per germline, CDR1 MNHEY and CDR2 SVGAGI. The CDR3 loop is CASSYGAGKNSPLHF. DNA for the CDR3: TGTGCCAGCAGTTACGGGGCAGGGAAAAATTCACCCCTCCACTTT.